In this sample, the clone carrying this T cell receptor beta chain turned up a few times. The CDR3 loop spans 13 amino acids. Germline V gene lookup returns CDR1 LGHNT and CDR2 FRNRAP. V was shortened by 3 bases and J by 0 bases, with 5 bases between the two germline ends. Using immunoSEQ multiplex PCR, the repertoire was profiled, and TCRdb retains in-frame clones only, with some absent. The sample consists of 200,000 to 250,000 clones, roughly nine tenths of them appearing once. These data belong to a study of blood T cell repertoires in COVID-19. Looking at the study overall: The samples span acute and convalescent COVID-19 from the United States, Italy and Spain. In each case, the material was cDNA or gDNA derived from T cells, B-cell-depleted T cells, or PBMCs.

This chain connects TRBV12-5 to TRBJ1-1; D unresolved. The clonotype comes from a woman younger than 30 who had recovered from COVID-19. Sample: peripheral blood. Written as DNA, the CDR3 is TGTGCTAGTGGTTTAGAGATGAACACTGAAGCTTTCTTT. Encoded protein: CASGLEMNTEAFF.